These 14 T cell receptor beta chains originate from one sample sequenced in a study of T cell responses to AZD1222 COVID-19 vaccine. TCRdb keeps only in-frame clones here, not all; method: immunoSEQ multiplex PCR. In the table there are under 150,000 clones, 85% to 95% of which are singletons. Source: peripheral blood, taken on day 0 of AZD1222 vaccination. These receptors came from an adult in good health.

The CDR3 coding sequence is TGCGCCAGCAGTCCTTCCCCAGAGTCTGGAAACACCATATATTTT. As protein: CASSPSPESGNTIYF. The V and J genes are TRBV23-1 and TRBJ1-3; D gene unclear. TRBV23-1 is an ORF for which the function is uncertain. Between the trimmed V and J ends, which lost 4 bases and 1 base, there was a span of 11 bases. This CDR3 contains 15 residues.

This chain connects TRBV4-1 to TRBJ1-2; D not resolved. This CDR3 has 16 amino acids. CDR1 is MGHRA and CDR2 is YSYEKL in the germline V gene. Trimming removed 4 bases from V and 3 bases from J, with 18 bases in between. DNA of the CDR3: TGCGCCAGCAGCCCGAGGGAGGGATTAGAGGACTATGGCTACACCTTC. Translating gives CASSPREGLEDYGYTF.

This chain joins TRBV11-3 and TRBJ2-3, with TRBD2 matching over 7 bases. Germline CDR1 SGHNT, CDR2 YENEEA. The CDR3 has 13 residues. V lost 5 bases, J lost 5 bases, and 4 bases stayed unmatched. In nucleotides, the CDR3 is TGTGCCAGCAGCGTCACGGGGGGAGATACGCAGTATTTT. Amino acid sequence: CASSVTGGDTQYF.

For this clone: Other DNA sequences in this specimen translate into the identical CDR3. The J gene is TRBJ1-2, the V gene TRBV4-2; the D is unclear. V lost 1 base to trimming and J lost 2 bases, with 8 bases between them. CDR3 size: 14 residues. Germline V CDR1 and CDR2: LGHNA, YNFKEQ. CDR3 region: CASSQGGSNYGYTF. In DNA form, the CDR3 reads TGTGCCAGCAGCCAAGGAGGCAGCAACTATGGCTACACCTTC.

In its sample, this clone was seen once. The chain recombines TRBV11-2 with TRBJ1-6, with D unclear. Germline V gives CDR1 SGHAT, CDR2 FQNNGV. This CDR3 comprises 14 residues. The V end lost 1 base, the J end lost 7 bases, and 8 bases lay between the germline ends. Here the CDR3 DNA reads TGTGCCAGCAGCTTAGGCCATCCGAATTCACCCCTCCACTTT. Translated: CASSLGHPNSPLHF.

J is TRBJ1-3 and V is TRBV19; D gene uncertain. This CDR3 has 13 amino acids. V was shortened by 6 bases and J by 4 bases, with 10 bases between the two germline ends. Germline V gene sequence: CDR1 LNHDA, CDR2 SQIVND (reference sequence). The CDR3 DNA reads TGTGCCAGTAGGCCCCCAACCGGAAACACCATATATTTT. It translates to CASRPPTGNTIYF.

The rearrangement joins TRBV4-2 to TRBJ1-1, with 8 bases fitting TRBD1. The germline gives CDR1 LGHNA, CDR2 YNFKEQ. The CDR3 runs to 15 residues. With 5 bases clipped from V and 6 bases from J, the junction kept 11 bases outside the gene matches. The CDR3 DNA sequence: TGTGCCAGCAGCTACTCGGACAGGGCCGTCGCTGAAGCTTTCTTT. It codes for CASSYSDRAVAEAFF.

The chain links TRBV18 to TRBJ2-3; perhaps TRBD2 as D (5 bases). Trimming took 3 bases from V and 4 from J, leaving 17 bases between them. Germline CDR1 KGHSH, CDR2 LQKENI. The CDR3 runs 16 residues. This CDR3 is CASSPYTGRVADTQYF. In nucleotides, the CDR3 is TGTGCCAGCTCACCTTACACGGGGAGAGTCGCAGATACGCAGTATTTT.

The chain links TRBV19 to TRBJ1-1, with a tentative D call TRBD1 (5 bases). CDR3 length: 12 residues. Germline loops: CDR1 LNHDA, CDR2 SQIVND (reference sequence). The V and J ends lost 5 bases and 8 bases respectively, with 12 bases between them. As DNA, the CDR3 is TGTGCCAGTAGTTCTTGGGGGACCGAAGCTTTCTTT. Translating it yields CASSSWGTEAFF. The full variable domain, rest sourced from reference TRBV19 and TRBJ1-1, is DGGITQSPKYLFRKEGQNVTLSCEQNLNHDAMYWYRQDPGQGLRLIYYSQIVNDFQKGDIAEGYSVSREKKESFPLTVTSAQKNPTAFYLCASSSWGTEAFFGQGTRLTVV.

The chain links TRBV5-1 to TRBJ1-3; D unclear. CDR1 is SGHRS, CDR2 YFSETQ, per germline. V was pared by 4 bases and J by 4 bases, with 9 bases between. The CDR3 has 13 amino acids. The CDR3 nucleotides read TGCGCCAGCAGCATATACCTAGGAAACACCATATATTTT. Translated: CASSIYLGNTIYF.

J is TRBJ2-7 and V is TRBV5-1, with 7 bases fitting TRBD2. The CDR3 totals 13 residues. The V segment lost 4 bases and the J segment 3 bases; nucleotides outside the gene matches: 4. Germline V gene lookup returns CDR1 SGHRS and CDR2 YFSETQ. The CDR3 DNA reads as TGCGCCAGCAGCAGGGACTACTACTACGAGCAGTACTTC. It yields the protein CASSRDYYYEQYF.

The chain joins TRBV7-8 to TRBJ2-3, with 13 bases identical to TRBD2. This CDR3 spans 17 amino acids. Germline CDR1 is SGHVS and CDR2 is FQNEAQ. Germline trimming cut 8 bases from V and 0 bases from J; bases unmatched to any gene: 8. This chain's CDR3 is CASGSGTSGASTDTQYF. CDR3 DNA: TGTGCCAGCGGTTCCGGGACTAGCGGGGCTAGCACAGATACGCAGTATTTT. The full variable domain, with the rest looked up from reference TRBV7-8 and TRBJ2-3, is GAGVSQSPRYKVAKRGQDVALRCDPISGHVSLFWYQQALGQGPEFLTYFQNEAQLDKSGLPSDRFFAERPEGSVSTLKIQRTQQEDSAVYLCASGSGTSGASTDTQYFGPGTRLTVL.

This sequence joins TRBV19 and TRBJ2-1; TRBD2 aligns across 7 bases. Germline V CDR1 and CDR2: LNHDA, SQIVND (reference sequence). This CDR3 has 15 residues. V trimming: 0 bases; J trimming: 5 bases; junction bases outside the gene matches: 4. The CDR3 reads CASSIDAGVHNEQFF. The CDR3 bases are TGTGCCAGTAGTATAGATGCGGGAGTCCACAATGAGCAGTTCTTC.

The chain links TRBV3-1 (or the pseudogene TRBV3-2) to TRBJ2-5; 11 bases align to TRBD2. The germline V gene has CDR1 LGHDT and CDR2 YNNKEL (reference sequence). This CDR3 contains 17 residues. J lost 4 bases, V lost 4 bases, and 11 bases had no gene match. This CDR3 is CASSPSLAGGLRETQYF. DNA of the CDR3: TGTGCCAGCAGCCCATCTCTAGCGGGAGGCCTCAGAGAGACCCAGTACTTC.